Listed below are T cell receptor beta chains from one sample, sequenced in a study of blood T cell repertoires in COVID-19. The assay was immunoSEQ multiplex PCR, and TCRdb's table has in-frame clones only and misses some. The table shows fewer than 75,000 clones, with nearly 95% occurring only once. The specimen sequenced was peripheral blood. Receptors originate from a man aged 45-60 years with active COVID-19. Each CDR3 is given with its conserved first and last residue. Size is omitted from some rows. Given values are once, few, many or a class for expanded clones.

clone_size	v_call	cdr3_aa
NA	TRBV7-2	CASSALPSGGVRNTQYF
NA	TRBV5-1	CASSLTSGRNNEQFF
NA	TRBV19	CASRGTSGPYEQYF
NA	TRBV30	CAWTGTGNNEQFF
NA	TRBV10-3	CAIRRSFWAAEGTEAFF
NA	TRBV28	CASSPGQVVYEQYF
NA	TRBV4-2	CASSQRTSGGFSYEQYF
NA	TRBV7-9	CASHGMTSNTGELFF
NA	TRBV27	CASSSTPGVPTEAFF
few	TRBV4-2	CASSQDWGQWNYGYTF
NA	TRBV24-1	CATSSRTTSTDTQYF
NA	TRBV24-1	CATSDSGQGAADTQYF
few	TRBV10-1	CALRGGELFF
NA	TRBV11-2	CASSPPGQGLVRAGELFF
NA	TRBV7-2	CASSSGQGAYEQYF
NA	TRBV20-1	CSASRGYEQYF
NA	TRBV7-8	CASRQLPGVGTGSYNEQFF
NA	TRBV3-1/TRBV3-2	CASSQGHPRQIQYF
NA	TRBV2	CASRTTLNYEQYF
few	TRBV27	CASSLSAGSNYGYTF
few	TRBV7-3	CASSLTGDGYEQYF
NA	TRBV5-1	CASSLEGQGEAFF
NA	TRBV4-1	CASSRSGGRPTDTQYF
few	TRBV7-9	CASSASGALSYEQYF
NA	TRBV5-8	CASSTGQGKETQYF
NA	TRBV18	CASSLDTAGDTQYF
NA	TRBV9	CASSVGSGGETQYF
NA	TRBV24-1	CATSPSGTPQGGEQYF
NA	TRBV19	CASSIVRSTDTQYF
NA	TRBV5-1	CASSFTSGSSYNEQFF
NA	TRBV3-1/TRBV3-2	CASSQDRGTDTQYF
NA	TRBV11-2	CASSLEARPTGNTIYF
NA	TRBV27	CASSRPGGSNEKLFF
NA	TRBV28	CASRPPGQGISGETQYF
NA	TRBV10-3	CATWDISPTDTQYF
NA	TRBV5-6	CASSLAISGKLGYEQYF
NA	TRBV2	CASSLPWTRQETQYF
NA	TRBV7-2	CASSHTSGDTGELFF
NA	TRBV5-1	CASSGDNSGNTIYF
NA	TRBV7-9	CASSLDQGAAGYTF
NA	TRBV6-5	CASYLDGRYGYTF
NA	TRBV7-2	CASSSSGGRSGNTIYF
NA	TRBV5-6	CASSLRTGFSNQPQHF
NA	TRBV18	CASSPLRGYTEAFF
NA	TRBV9	CASSVSGSLVYEQYF
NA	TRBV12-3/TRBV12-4	CASSSDRGLGYTF
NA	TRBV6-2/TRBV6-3	CAGSYSGAGSYNEQFF
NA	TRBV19	CASSMGQGSYEQYF
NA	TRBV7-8	CASSLWAGGNQPQHF
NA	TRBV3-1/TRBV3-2	CASSSSTGAAFF
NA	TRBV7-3	CASSLDSNTEAFF
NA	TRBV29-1	CSVGGPNQPQHF
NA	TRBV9	CASSLAGVGTQYF
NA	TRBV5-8	CASSLRQGGWTEAFF
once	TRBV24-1	CATSGTSGRAYNEQFF